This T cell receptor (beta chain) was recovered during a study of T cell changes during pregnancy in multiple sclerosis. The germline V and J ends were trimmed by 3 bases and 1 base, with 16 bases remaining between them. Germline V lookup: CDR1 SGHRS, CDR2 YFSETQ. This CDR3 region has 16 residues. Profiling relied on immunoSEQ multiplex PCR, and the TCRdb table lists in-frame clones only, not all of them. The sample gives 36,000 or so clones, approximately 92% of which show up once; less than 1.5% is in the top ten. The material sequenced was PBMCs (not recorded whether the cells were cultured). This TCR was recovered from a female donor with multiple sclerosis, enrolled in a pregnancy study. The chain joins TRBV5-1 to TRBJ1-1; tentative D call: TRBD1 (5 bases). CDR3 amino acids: CASSYLAQDRNTEAFF. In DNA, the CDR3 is TGCGCCAGCAGCTACCTAGCACAGGATAGGAACACTGAAGCTTTCTTT.